The 2 T cell receptor beta chains listed next were all sequenced from one sample in a study of T cells after yellow fever vaccination. One entry per CDR3 protein results from TCRdb running MiXCR on the 5' RACE reads. The sample yields approximately 600,000 distinct CDR3 sequences, over 9% seen once. The specimen was PBMCs, collected on the day of the yellow fever booster vaccination. The receptors were sampled from a man aged 30 to 45 who received the YFV17D yellow fever vaccine.

This clonotype was seen only a few times. Here the CDR3 DNA reads TGCAGTGCTGTGTTAACAGGGGGCGCGGGTGGCTACACCTTC. It encodes CSAVLTGGAGGYTF. The chain joins TRBV20-1 to TRBJ1-2; 9 positions match TRBD1. Trimming took 5 bases from V and 7 from J; bases not matched to a gene: 11. The CDR3 contains 14 residues. Looked up from germline, CDR1 is DFQATT and CDR2 is SNEGSKA (reference sequence).

This clonotype was seen more than once but under ten times. The chain combines TRBV4-1 with TRBJ2-7; D possibly uses TRBD1 or TRBD2 (6 bases each). With 1 base removed from V and 3 bases from J, the gap between germline ends came to 13 bases. The length of the CDR3 is 15 residues. Germline V gene lookup returns CDR1 MGHRA and CDR2 YSYEKL. For the CDR3, the DNA is TGCGCCAGCAGCCAAGGGGGGGCCGCAAACTACGAGCAGTACTTC. Translation gives CASSQGGAANYEQYF.